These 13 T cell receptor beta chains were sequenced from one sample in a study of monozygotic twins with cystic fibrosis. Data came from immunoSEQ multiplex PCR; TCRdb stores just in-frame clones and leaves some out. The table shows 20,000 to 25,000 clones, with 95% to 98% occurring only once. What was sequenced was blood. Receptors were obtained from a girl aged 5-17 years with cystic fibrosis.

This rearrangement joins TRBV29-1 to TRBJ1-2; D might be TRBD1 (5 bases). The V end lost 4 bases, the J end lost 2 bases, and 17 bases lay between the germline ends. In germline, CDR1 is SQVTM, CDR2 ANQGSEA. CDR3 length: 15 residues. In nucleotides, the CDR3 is TGCAGCGTTGGGGGCACCCTAAGTACCAACTATGGCTACACCTTC. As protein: CSVGGTLSTNYGYTF.

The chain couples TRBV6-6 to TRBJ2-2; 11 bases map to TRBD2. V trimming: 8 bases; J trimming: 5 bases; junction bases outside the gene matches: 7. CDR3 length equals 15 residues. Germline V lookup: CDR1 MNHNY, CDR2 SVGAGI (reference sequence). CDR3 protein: CASGKLAGETGELFF. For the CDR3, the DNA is TGTGCCAGCGGAAAACTAGCGGGAGAAACCGGGGAGCTGTTTTTT.

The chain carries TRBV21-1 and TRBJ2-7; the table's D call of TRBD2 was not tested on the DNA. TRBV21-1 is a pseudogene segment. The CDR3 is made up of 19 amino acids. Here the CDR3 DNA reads TGTGCCAGCAGCAAAGTTACAGCGGGACTAGCGGGCCGAGCCTACGAGCAGTACTTC. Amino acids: CASSKVTAGLAGRAYEQYF.

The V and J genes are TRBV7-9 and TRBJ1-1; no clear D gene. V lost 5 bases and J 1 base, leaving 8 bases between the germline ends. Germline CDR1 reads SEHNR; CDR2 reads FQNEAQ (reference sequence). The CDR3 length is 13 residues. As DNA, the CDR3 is TGTGCCAGCAGCGCGGACGGGAACACTGAAGCTTTCTTT. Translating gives CASSADGNTEAFF.

The CDR3 DNA follows: TGTGCCACCCTACAATCGGGGACAGATACGCAGTATTTT. This translates into CATLQSGTDTQYF. The J gene is TRBJ2-3, the V gene TRBV7-9; D possibly corresponds to TRBD2 (5 bases). Trimming shortened V by 10 bases and J by 3 bases, and 14 bases separated the two germline ends. The CDR3 runs to 13 residues. Germline V CDR1 and CDR2: SEHNR, FQNEAQ (reference sequence).

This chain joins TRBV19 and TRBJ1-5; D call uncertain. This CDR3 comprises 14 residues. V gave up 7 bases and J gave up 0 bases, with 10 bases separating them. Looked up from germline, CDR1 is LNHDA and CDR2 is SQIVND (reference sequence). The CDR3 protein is CASNTANSNQPQHF. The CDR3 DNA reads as TGTGCCAGTAATACGGCAAATAGCAATCAGCCCCAGCATTTT. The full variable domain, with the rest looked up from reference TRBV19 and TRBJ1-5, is DGGITQSPKYLFRKEGQNVTLSCEQNLNHDAMYWYRQDPGQGLRLIYYSQIVNDFQKGDIAEGYSVSREKKESFPLTVTSAQKNPTAFYLCASNTANSNQPQHFGDGTRLSIL.

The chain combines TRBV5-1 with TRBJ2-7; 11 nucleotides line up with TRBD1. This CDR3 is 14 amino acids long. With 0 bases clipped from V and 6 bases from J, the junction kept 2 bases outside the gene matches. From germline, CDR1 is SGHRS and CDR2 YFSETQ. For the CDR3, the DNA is TGCGCCAGCAGCTTGGGGACAGGGGGCTCCGAGCAGTACTTC. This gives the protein CASSLGTGGSEQYF.

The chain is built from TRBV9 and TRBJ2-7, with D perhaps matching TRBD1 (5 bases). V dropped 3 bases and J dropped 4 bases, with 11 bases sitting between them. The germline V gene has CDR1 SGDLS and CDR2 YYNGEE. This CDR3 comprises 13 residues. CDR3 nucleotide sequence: TGTGCCAGCAGCGACCGAACAGGATACGAGCAGTACTTC. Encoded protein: CASSDRTGYEQYF.

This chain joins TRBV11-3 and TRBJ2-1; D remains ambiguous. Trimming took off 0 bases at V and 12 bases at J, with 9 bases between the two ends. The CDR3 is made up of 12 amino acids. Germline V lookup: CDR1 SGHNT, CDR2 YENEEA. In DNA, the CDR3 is TGTGCCAGCAGCTTAGACCGGGCTACGCAGTTCTTC. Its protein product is CASSLDRATQFF.

The CDR3: CASSQGASGSTDTQYF. CDR3 in DNA: TGCGCCAGCAGCCAAGGGGCTAGCGGAAGCACAGATACGCAGTATTTT. V gene TRBV4-3 combines with J gene TRBJ2-3, with 7 bases aligning to TRBD2. The CDR3 runs to 16 residues. Per the germline V gene, CDR1 is LGHNA and CDR2 is YSLEER. V shed 1 base, J shed 0 bases, and the junction held 4 bases outside the gene matches.

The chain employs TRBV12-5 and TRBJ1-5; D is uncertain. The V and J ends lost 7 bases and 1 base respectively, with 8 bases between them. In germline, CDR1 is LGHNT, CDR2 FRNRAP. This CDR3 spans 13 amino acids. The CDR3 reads CASAKTSNQPQHF. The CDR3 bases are TGTGCTAGTGCTAAAACGAGCAATCAGCCCCAGCATTTT.

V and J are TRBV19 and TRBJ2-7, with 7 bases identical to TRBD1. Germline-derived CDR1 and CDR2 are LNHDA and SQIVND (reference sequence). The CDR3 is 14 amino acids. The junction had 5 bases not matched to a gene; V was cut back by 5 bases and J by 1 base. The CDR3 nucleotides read TGTGCCAGTAGTCCAGGGGGTGAATCCTACGAGCAGTACTTC. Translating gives CASSPGGESYEQYF. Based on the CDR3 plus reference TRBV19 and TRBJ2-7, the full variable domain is DGGITQSPKYLFRKEGQNVTLSCEQNLNHDAMYWYRQDPGQGLRLIYYSQIVNDFQKGDIAEGYSVSREKKESFPLTVTSAQKNPTAFYLCASSPGGESYEQYFGPGTRLTVT.

CDR3 sequence reads: CASSMGVPNTEAFF. CDR3 DNA: TGTGCCAGTAGTATGGGGGTCCCGAACACTGAAGCTTTCTTT. V usage is TRBV19 and J usage is TRBJ1-1, with D possibly TRBD1 on 5 matching bases. V dropped 3 bases and J dropped 1 base, with 9 bases sitting between them. CDR1 is LNHDA, CDR2 SQIVND, per germline (reference sequence). The CDR3 is 14 amino acids.